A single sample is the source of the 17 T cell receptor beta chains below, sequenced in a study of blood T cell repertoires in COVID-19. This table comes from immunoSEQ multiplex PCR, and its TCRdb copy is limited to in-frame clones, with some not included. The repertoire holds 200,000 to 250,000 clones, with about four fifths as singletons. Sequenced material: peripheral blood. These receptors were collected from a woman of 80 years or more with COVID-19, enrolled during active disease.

CDR3 sequence reads: CASSPIHTDTQYF. The DNA of the CDR3 is TGTGCCAGCAGTCCAATCCACACAGATACGCAGTATTTT. The rearrangement links TRBV2 to TRBJ2-3; D ambiguous. Germline values: CDR1 SNHLY, CDR2 FYNNEI. V shed 5 bases and J shed 2 bases, with 8 bases lying between them. The CDR3 totals 13 residues.

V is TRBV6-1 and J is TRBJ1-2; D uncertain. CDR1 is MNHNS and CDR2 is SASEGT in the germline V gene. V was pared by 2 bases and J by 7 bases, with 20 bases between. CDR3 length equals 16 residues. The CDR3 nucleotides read TGTGCCAGCAGTGAATTGCGAGGCCGACTTTTGGGTGGCTACACCTTC. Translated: CASSELRGRLLGGYTF.

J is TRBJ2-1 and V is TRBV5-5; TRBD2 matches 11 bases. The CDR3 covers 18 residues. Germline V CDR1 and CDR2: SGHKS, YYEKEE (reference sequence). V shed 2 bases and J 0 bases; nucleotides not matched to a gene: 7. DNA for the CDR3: TGTGCCAGCAGCTTCCCCAAACTAGCGGGAGCCTCCTACAATGAGCAGTTCTTC. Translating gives CASSFPKLAGASYNEQFF.

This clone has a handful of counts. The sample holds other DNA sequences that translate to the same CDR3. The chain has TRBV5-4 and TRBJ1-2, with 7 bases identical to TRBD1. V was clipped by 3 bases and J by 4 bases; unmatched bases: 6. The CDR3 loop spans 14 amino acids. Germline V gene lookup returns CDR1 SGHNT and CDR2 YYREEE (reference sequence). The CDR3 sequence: CASSSPQGGYGYTF. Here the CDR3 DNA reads TGTGCCAGCAGCTCCCCCCAGGGGGGCTATGGCTACACCTTC. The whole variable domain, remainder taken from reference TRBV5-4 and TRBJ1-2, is ETGVTQSPTHLIKTRGQQVTLRCSSQSGHNTVSWYQQALGQGPQFIFQYYREEENGRGNFPPRFSGLQFPNYSSELNVNALELDDSALYLCASSSPQGGYGYTFGSGTRLTVV.

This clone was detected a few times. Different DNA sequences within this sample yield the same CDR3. Here the CDR3 DNA reads TGCGCCAGCAGCCAGTCCGGGACAGGAGCCTACGAGCAGTACTTC. Translating gives CASSQSGTGAYEQYF. The chain joins TRBV4-1 to TRBJ2-7; TRBD1 agrees at 8 bases. CDR1 and CDR2 (germline): MGHRA, YSYEKL. CDR3 length: 15 amino acids. With V trimmed by 3 bases and J by 2 bases, 6 bases remained unmatched.

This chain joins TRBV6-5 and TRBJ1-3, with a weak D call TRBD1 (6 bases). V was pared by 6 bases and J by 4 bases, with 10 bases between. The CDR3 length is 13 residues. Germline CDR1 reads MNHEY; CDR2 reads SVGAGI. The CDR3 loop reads CASRNREGNTIYF. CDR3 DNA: TGTGCCAGCAGGAACAGGGAAGGAAACACCATATATTTT.

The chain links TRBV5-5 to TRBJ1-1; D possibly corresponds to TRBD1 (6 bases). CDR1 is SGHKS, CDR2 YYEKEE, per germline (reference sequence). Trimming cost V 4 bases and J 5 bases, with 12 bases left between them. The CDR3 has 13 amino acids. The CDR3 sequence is CASSLAGVTEAFF. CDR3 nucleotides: TGTGCCAGCAGCCTGGCAGGGGTGACTGAAGCTTTCTTT. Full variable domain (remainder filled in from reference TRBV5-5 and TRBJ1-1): DAGVTQSPTHLIKTRGQQVTLRCSPISGHKSVSWYQQVLGQGPQFIFQYYEKEERGRGNFPDRFSARQFPNYSSELNVNALLLGDSALYLCASSLAGVTEAFFGQGTRLTVV.

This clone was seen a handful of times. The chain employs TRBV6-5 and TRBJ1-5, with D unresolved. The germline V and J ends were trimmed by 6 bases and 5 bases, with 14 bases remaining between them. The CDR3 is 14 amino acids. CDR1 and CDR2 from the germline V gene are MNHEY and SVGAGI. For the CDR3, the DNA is TGTGCCAGCAGGTTAGATTCTATGCATCAGCCCCAGCATTTT. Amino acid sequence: CASRLDSMHQPQHF.

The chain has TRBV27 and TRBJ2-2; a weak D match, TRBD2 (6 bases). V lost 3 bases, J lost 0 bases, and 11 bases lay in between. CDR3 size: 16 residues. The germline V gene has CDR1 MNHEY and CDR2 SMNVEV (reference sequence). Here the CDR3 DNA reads TGTGCCAGCAGTTTCCGGGCGGGGCCGAACACCGGGGAGCTGTTTTTT. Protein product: CASSFRAGPNTGELFF.

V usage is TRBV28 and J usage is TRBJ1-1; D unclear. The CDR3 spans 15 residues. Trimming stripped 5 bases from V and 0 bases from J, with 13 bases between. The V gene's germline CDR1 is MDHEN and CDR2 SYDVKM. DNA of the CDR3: TGTGCCAGCAGTCCTCCGGGAGGGCTGAACACTGAAGCTTTCTTT. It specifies CASSPPGGLNTEAFF.

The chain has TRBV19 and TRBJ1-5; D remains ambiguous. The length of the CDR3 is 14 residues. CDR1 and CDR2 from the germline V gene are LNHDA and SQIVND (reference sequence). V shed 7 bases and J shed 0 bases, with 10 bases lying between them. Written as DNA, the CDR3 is TGTGCCAGTACCCGCGGGGATAGCAATCAGCCCCAGCATTTT. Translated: CASTRGDSNQPQHF. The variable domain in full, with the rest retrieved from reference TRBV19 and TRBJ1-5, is DGGITQSPKYLFRKEGQNVTLSCEQNLNHDAMYWYRQDPGQGLRLIYYSQIVNDFQKGDIAEGYSVSREKKESFPLTVTSAQKNPTAFYLCASTRGDSNQPQHFGDGTRLSIL.

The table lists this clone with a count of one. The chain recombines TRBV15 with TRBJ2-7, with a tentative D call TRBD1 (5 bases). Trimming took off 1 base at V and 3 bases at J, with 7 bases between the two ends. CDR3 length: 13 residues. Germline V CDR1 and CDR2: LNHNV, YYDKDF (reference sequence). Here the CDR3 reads CATSRGQRYEQYF. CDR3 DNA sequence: TGTGCCACCAGCAGAGGACAGCGCTACGAGCAGTACTTC.

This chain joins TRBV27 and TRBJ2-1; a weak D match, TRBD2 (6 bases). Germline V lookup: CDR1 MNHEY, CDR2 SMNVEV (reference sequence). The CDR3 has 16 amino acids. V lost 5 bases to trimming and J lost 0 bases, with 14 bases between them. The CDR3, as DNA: TGTGCCAGCAGTCCCTCTCCCGGGGGCTCCTACAATGAGCAGTTCTTC. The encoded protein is CASSPSPGGSYNEQFF.

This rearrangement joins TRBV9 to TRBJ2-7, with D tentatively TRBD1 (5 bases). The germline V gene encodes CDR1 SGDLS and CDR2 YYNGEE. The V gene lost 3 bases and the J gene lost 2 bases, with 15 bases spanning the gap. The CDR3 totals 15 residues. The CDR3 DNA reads TGTGCCAGCAGCGCCGACAGATCACTTACCTACGAGCAGTACTTC. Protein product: CASSADRSLTYEQYF.

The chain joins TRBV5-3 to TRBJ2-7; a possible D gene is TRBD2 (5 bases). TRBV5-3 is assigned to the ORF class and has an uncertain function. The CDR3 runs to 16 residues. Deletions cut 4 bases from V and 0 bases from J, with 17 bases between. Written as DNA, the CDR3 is TGTGCCAGAAGCATTTCACCGAGGGCGAGCTCCTACGAGCAGTACTTC. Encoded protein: CARSISPRASSYEQYF.

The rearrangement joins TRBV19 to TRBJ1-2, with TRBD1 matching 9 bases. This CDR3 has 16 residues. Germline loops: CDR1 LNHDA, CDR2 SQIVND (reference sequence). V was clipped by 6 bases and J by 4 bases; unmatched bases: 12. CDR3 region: CASSVPDRGRVYGYTF. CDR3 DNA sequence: TGTGCCAGTAGCGTTCCGGACAGGGGCCGGGTCTATGGCTACACCTTC.

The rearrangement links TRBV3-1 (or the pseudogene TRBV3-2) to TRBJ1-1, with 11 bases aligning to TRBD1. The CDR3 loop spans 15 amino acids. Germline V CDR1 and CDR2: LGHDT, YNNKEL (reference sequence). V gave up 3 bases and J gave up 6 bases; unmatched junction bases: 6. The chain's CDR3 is CASSQGTGGTAEAFF. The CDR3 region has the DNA TGTGCCAGCAGCCAGGGGACAGGGGGAACGGCTGAAGCTTTCTTT.